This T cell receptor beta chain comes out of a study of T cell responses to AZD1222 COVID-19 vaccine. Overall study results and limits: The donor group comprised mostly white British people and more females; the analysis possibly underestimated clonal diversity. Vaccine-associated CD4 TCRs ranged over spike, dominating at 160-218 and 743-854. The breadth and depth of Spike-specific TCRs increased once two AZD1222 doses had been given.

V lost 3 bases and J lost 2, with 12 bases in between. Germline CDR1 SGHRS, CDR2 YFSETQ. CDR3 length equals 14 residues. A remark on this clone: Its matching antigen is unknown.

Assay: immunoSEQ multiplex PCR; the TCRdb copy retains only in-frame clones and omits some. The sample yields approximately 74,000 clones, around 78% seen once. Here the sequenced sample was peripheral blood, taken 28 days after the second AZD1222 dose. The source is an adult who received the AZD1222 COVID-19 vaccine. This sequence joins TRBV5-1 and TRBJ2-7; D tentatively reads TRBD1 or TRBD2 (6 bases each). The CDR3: CASSSAGGAYEQYF. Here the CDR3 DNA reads TGCGCCAGCAGCTCGGCCGGGGGCGCCTACGAGCAGTACTTC.